This TCR beta chain was sequenced for a study of a mutant IDH1 vaccine in newly diagnosed glioma. The time point: week 23, last vaccination. Topical imiquimod was applied with each vaccine dose, which held 300 ug of mutant IDH1 20-mer peptide. Concerning this clone itself: Its matching antigen is unknown.

Only in-frame clones appear in the TCRdb table, and some are missing; sequencing was by immunoSEQ multiplex PCR. Of approximately 30,000 clones listed, approximately 78% are singletons. The sample consisted of PBMCs, taken from a glioma patient whose treatment included an IDH1 peptide vaccine. The receptor was derived from a woman between 25 and 40 years old with glioma.

The chain's CDR3 is CASSSGQGNSPLHF. CDR3 coding DNA: TGTGCCAGCAGCTCGGGACAGGGCAATTCACCCCTCCACTTT. The chain recombines TRBV7-2 with TRBJ1-6; 9 bases match TRBD1. J gave up 7 bases and V 4 bases, and 2 bases lay outside the gene matches. CDR1 and CDR2 from the germline V gene are SGHTA and FQGNSA. CDR3 length: 14 amino acids.